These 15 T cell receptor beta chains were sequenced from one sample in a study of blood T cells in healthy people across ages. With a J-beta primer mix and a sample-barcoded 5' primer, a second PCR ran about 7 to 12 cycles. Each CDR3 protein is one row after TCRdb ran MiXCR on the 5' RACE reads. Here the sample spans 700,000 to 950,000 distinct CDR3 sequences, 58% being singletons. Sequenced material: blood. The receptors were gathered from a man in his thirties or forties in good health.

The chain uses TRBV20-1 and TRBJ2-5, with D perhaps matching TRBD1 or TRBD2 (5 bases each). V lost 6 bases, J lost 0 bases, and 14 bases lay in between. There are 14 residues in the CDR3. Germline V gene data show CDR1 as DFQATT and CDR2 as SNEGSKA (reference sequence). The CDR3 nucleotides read TGCAGTGCCCCCGGGGCTGTGTACCAAGAGACCCAGTACTTC. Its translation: CSAPGAVYQETQYF.

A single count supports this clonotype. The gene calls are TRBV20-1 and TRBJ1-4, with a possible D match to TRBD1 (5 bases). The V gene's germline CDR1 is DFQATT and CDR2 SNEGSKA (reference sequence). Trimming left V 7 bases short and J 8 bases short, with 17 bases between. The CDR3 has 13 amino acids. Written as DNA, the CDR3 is TGCAGTGTCCCCCCGGGGGGGAACGAAAAACTGTTTTTT. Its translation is CSVPPGGNEKLFF.

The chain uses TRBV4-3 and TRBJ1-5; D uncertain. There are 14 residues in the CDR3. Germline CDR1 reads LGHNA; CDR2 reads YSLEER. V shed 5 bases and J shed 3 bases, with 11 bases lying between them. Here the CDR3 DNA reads TGCGCCAGCAGCGTCTCCACGATCAATCAGCCCCAGCATTTT. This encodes CASSVSTINQPQHF.

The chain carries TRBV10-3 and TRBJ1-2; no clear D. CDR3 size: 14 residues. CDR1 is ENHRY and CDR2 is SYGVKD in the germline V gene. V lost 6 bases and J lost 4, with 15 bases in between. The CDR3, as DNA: TGTGCCATCAGGCCTGACTCTGAGGCCTATGGCTACACCTTC. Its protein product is CAIRPDSEAYGYTF.

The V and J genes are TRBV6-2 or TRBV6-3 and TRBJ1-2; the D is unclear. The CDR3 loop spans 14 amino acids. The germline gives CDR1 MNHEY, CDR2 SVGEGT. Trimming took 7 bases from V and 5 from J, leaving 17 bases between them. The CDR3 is CASTVGRNPYGYTF. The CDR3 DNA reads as TGTGCCAGCACCGTTGGGAGGAACCCTTATGGCTACACCTTC.

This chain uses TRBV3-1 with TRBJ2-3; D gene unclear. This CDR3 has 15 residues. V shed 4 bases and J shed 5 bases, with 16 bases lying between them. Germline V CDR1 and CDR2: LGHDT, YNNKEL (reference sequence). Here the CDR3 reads CASSPWADGLDTQYF. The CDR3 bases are TGTGCCAGCAGCCCCTGGGCGGACGGGCTAGATACGCAGTATTTT.

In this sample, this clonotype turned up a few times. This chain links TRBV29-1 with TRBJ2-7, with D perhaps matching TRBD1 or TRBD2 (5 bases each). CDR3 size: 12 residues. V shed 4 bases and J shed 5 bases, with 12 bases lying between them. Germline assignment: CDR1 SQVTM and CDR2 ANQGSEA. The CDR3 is CSVGRRGDEQYF. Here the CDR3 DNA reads TGCAGCGTTGGGAGACGAGGGGACGAGCAGTACTTC.

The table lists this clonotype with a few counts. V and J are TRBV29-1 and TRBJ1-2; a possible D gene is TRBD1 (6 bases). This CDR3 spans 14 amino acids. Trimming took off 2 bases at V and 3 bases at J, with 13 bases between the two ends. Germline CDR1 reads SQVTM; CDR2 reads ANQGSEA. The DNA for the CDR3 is TGCAGCGTTGAATCGGAGGGGGGTTACTATGGCTACACCTTC. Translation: CSVESEGGYYGYTF.

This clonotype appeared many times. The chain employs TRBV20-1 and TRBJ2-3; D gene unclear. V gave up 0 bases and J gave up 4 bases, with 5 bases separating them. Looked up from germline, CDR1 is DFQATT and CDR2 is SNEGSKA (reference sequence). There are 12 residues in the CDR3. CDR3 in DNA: TGCAGTGCTAGAGATTCCCCAGATACGCAGTATTTT. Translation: CSARDSPDTQYF.

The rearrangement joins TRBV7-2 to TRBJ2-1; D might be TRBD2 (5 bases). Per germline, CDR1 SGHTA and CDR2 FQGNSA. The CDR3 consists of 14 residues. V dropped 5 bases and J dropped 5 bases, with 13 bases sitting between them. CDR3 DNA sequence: TGTGCCAGCAGCACCCGACTAACCCACAATGAGCAGTTCTTC. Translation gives CASSTRLTHNEQFF. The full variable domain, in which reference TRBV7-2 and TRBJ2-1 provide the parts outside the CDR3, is GAGVSQSPSNKVTEKGKDVELRCDPISGHTALYWYRQSLGQGLEFLIYFQGNSAPDKSGLPSDRFSAERTGGSVSTLTIQRTQQEDSAVYLCASSTRLTHNEQFFGPGTRLTVL.

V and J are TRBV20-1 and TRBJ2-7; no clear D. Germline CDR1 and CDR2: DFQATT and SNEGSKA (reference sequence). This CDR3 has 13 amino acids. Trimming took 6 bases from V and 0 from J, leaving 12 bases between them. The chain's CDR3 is CSAEYDDSYEQYF. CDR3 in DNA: TGCAGTGCGGAATACGACGACTCCTACGAGCAGTACTTC.

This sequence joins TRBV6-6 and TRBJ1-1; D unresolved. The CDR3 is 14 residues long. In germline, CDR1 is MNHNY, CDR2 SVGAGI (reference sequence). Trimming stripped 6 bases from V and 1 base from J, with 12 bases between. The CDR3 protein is CASSHTGENTEAFF. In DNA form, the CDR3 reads TGTGCCAGCAGCCACACCGGGGAGAACACTGAAGCTTTCTTT.

This CDR3 reads CASSESRRREGYTF. The CDR3 DNA sequence: TGTGCCAGCAGTGAATCGAGGAGGCGGGAGGGCTACACCTTC. V gene TRBV25-1 combines with J gene TRBJ1-2; D remains ambiguous. V shed 1 base and J shed 8 bases, with 14 bases lying between them. The germline V gene has CDR1 MGHDK and CDR2 SYGVNS. The length of the CDR3 is 14 residues.

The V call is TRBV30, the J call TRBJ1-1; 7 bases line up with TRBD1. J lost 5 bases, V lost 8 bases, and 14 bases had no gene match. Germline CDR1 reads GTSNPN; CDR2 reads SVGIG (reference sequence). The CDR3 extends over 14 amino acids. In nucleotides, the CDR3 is TGTGCCCTCGAGCTGGCAGGGGGTAGGACTGAAGCTTTCTTT. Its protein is CALELAGGRTEAFF.

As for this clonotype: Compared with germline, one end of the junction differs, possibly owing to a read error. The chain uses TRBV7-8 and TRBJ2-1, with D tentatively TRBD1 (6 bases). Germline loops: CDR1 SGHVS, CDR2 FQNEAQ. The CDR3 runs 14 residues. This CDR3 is CAGSPTTGYDEQFF. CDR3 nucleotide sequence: TGTGCCGGCAGCCCGACCACAGGGTACGATGAGCAGTTCTTC.